This passage covers 20 T cell receptor beta chains from one sample sequenced in a study of cytomegalovirus exposure and HLA in healthy donors. Vbeta (60) and Jbeta (13) primers were used in the PCR. Repertoires were generated with immunoSEQ multiplex PCR, while TCRdb's copy carries only in-frame clones and drops some. Of roughly 120,000 clones in the sample, about four fifths are singletons; the top ten hold approximately 1%. Sequences were obtained from PBMCs. These receptors were collected from a human donor in good health.

This chain joins TRBV5-1 and TRBJ1-2; no definite D call. The germline CDR1 and CDR2 sequences are SGHRS and YFSETQ. There are 14 residues in the CDR3. V was pared by 0 bases and J by 8 bases, with 14 bases between. Written as DNA, the CDR3 is TGCGCCAGCAGCTTGGCAGCGGACGGTTGGGGCTACACCTTC. It encodes CASSLAADGWGYTF. The full variable domain, rest sourced from reference TRBV5-1 and TRBJ1-2, is KAGVTQTPRYLIKTRGQQVTLSCSPISGHRSVSWYQQTPGQGLQFLFEYFSETQRNKGNFPGRFSGRQFSNSRSEMNVSTLELGDSALYLCASSLAADGWGYTFGSGTRLTVV.

The chain recombines TRBV6-5 with TRBJ2-1, with 10 bases identical to TRBD1. Germline CDR1 and CDR2: MNHEY and SVGAGI. CDR3 size: 16 residues. The trim removed 0 bases at V and 5 bases at J, leaving 4 bases unmatched. The CDR3 here is CASSYSTGGIDNEQFF. CDR3 in DNA: TGTGCCAGCAGTTACTCGACAGGGGGCATAGACAATGAGCAGTTCTTC.

The chain uses TRBV9 and TRBJ2-3; D is perhaps TRBD2 (6 bases). V gave up 8 bases and J gave up 0 bases, with 22 bases separating them. The CDR3 contains 17 residues. Per germline, CDR1 SGDLS and CDR2 YYNGEE. Here the CDR3 reads CASLKDFGGESTDTQYF. The CDR3 DNA follows: TGTGCCAGTCTTAAAGACTTCGGAGGGGAGAGCACAGATACGCAGTATTTT. The whole variable domain, filled in from reference TRBV9 and TRBJ2-3, reads DSGVTQTPKHLITATGQRVTLRCSPRSGDLSVYWYQQSLDQGLQFLIQYYNGEERAKGNILERFSAQQFPDLHSELNLSSLELGDSALYFCASLKDFGGESTDTQYFGPGTRLTVL.

The chain carries TRBV5-5 and TRBJ2-3; 15 bases match TRBD2. The V segment lost 4 bases and the J segment 6 bases; nucleotides outside the gene matches: 9. This CDR3 has 17 amino acids. The germline CDR1 and CDR2 sequences are SGHKS and YYEKEE (reference sequence). CDR3 amino acids: CASSARTSGGAGDTQYF. The CDR3 DNA is TGTGCCAGCAGCGCGCGGACTAGCGGGGGGGCAGGGGATACGCAGTATTTT.

The chain joins TRBV18 to TRBJ1-1; D gene ambiguous. CDR3 length: 16 residues. Trimming cost V 2 bases and J 4 bases, with 17 bases left between them. Germline CDR1 and CDR2: KGHSH and LQKENI. DNA of the CDR3: TGTGCCAGCTCACCAGGCCAGGTGGCCTCATTCACTGAAGCTTTCTTT. Translating gives CASSPGQVASFTEAFF.

The V and J genes are TRBV4-2 and TRBJ2-1; TRBD1 matches 7 bases. Germline trimming cut 1 base from V and 6 bases from J; bases unmatched to any gene: 6. The CDR3 spans 15 residues. The germline V gene encodes CDR1 LGHNA and CDR2 YNFKEQ. CDR3 in amino acids: CASSQGGGLFNEQFF. DNA for the CDR3: TGTGCCAGCAGCCAAGGAGGGGGCCTTTTCAATGAGCAGTTCTTC.

V is TRBV6-1 and J is TRBJ2-3; D may be TRBD2 (6 bases). Germline-derived CDR1 and CDR2 are MNHNS and SASEGT. The V end lost 2 bases, the J end lost 2 bases, and 11 bases lay between the germline ends. The CDR3 totals 15 residues. Here the CDR3 DNA reads TGTGCCAGCAGTGAATCGGGGGTCCTCACAGATACGCAGTATTTT. It is translated as CASSESGVLTDTQYF.

This chain joins TRBV10-2 and TRBJ1-2; TRBD1 is a possible D gene (5 bases). Germline V gene lookup returns CDR1 WSHSY and CDR2 SAAADI. The CDR3 covers 14 residues. V lost 3 bases and J lost 4, with 12 bases in between. CDR3 sequence reads: CASSESGRAYGYTF. Here the CDR3 DNA reads TGCGCCAGCAGTGAATCAGGCAGGGCCTATGGCTACACCTTC.

The chain has TRBV15 and TRBJ1-1, with no clear D. The CDR3 covers 15 residues. Germline V gene sequence: CDR1 LNHNV, CDR2 YYDKDF (reference sequence). V lost 3 bases to trimming and J lost 1 base, with 12 bases between them. The CDR3 loop is CATSRVGVGNTEAFF. In DNA form, the CDR3 reads TGTGCCACCAGCAGGGTCGGGGTCGGGAACACTGAAGCTTTCTTT.

The chain uses TRBV4-2 and TRBJ2-3, with 9 bases lining up with TRBD2. Trimming cost V 4 bases and J 2 bases; bases outside gene matches: 7. CDR1 and CDR2 (germline): LGHNA, YNFKEQ. This CDR3 has 16 residues. CDR3 nucleotide sequence: TGTGCCAGCAGCCCGTTAGCGGGGGCCGACACAGATACGCAGTATTTT. This encodes CASSPLAGADTDTQYF.

This chain connects TRBV6-1 to TRBJ1-5; D is possibly TRBD1 (5 bases). CDR1 and CDR2 (germline): MNHNS, SASEGT. The CDR3 sequence is 14 residues long. Trimming cost V 10 bases and J 2 bases, with 15 bases left between them. CDR3 protein: CATGVPLGNQPQHF. The CDR3 nucleotides read TGTGCCACGGGGGTTCCATTAGGCAATCAGCCCCAGCATTTT.

V usage is TRBV5-4 and J usage is TRBJ2-3; 10 bases map to TRBD2. The CDR3 has 16 amino acids. CDR1 is SGHNT, CDR2 YYREEE, per germline (reference sequence). The trim removed 4 bases at V and 7 bases at J, leaving 12 bases unmatched. The CDR3 sequence is CASSRDSSGGAYTQYF. In DNA, the CDR3 is TGTGCCAGCAGCAGAGATTCCAGCGGGGGGGCTTATACGCAGTATTTT.

The gene calls are TRBV11-2 and TRBJ1-2; maybe TRBD1 (5 bases). V was shortened by 8 bases and J by 8 bases, with 21 bases between the two germline ends. The CDR3 loop spans 14 amino acids. Germline V gene lookup returns CDR1 SGHAT and CDR2 FQNNGV. This CDR3 is CASRGLGGSGGYTF. The CDR3 nucleotides are TGTGCCAGCCGCGGGCTGGGGGGGAGTGGCGGCTACACCTTC.

The chain carries TRBV7-6 and TRBJ2-3; 10 nucleotides line up with TRBD2. The ends lost 2 bases at V and 6 bases at J; junction bases unmatched: 11. The CDR3 spans 17 residues. Germline V lookup: CDR1 SGHVS, CDR2 FNYEAQ. The chain's CDR3 is CASSLLSGGAVTDTQYF. DNA for the CDR3: TGTGCCAGCAGCTTATTAAGCGGGGGGGCCGTAACGGATACGCAGTATTTT. Full variable domain (missing parts from reference TRBV7-6 and TRBJ2-3): GAGVSQSPRYKVTKRGQDVALRCDPISGHVSLYWYRQALGQGPEFLTYFNYEAQQDKSGLPNDRFSAERPEGSISTLTIQRTEQRDSAMYRCASSLLSGGAVTDTQYFGPGTRLTVL.

This chain joins TRBV5-6 and TRBJ1-3, with D possibly TRBD1 on 6 matching bases. From germline, CDR1 is SGHDT and CDR2 YYEEEE. This CDR3 is 14 amino acids long. V was trimmed by 7 bases and J by 4 bases, leaving 15 bases between them. CDR3: CASGLSGGGNTIYF. DNA of the CDR3: TGTGCCAGCGGGTTATCTGGGGGCGGAAACACCATATATTTT.

The chain recombines TRBV11-3 with TRBJ1-6; D is perhaps TRBD1 (6 bases). Germline V lookup: CDR1 SGHNT, CDR2 YENEEA. The germline V and J ends were trimmed by 5 bases and 10 bases, with 12 bases remaining between them. The CDR3 has 13 amino acids. Here the CDR3 reads CASSLSGGSPLHF. CDR3 nucleotide sequence: TGTGCCAGCAGCCTCTCTGGGGGCTCACCCCTCCACTTT.

This clone was recorded only once. V is TRBV5-8 and J is TRBJ2-7, with TRBD1 matching over 7 bases. CDR3 length: 12 residues. V gave up 5 bases and J gave up 9 bases; unmatched junction bases: 8. Germline-derived CDR1 and CDR2 are SGHTS and YDEGEE. CDR3 sequence reads: CASRLDRARQYF. Here the CDR3 DNA reads TGTGCCAGCAGGCTTGACAGGGCGCGGCAGTACTTC.

This chain uses TRBV5-1 with TRBJ2-3; possible D gene TRBD1, 6 bases. The CDR3 runs to 14 residues. Looked up from germline, CDR1 is SGHRS and CDR2 is YFSETQ. Trimming shortened V by 0 bases and J by 7 bases, and 12 bases separated the two germline ends. Here the CDR3 reads CASSLAQGRNTQYF. The CDR3 region has the DNA TGCGCCAGCAGCTTGGCACAGGGTAGAAATACGCAGTATTTT. The entire variable domain, with the rest obtained from reference TRBV5-1 and TRBJ2-3, is as follows: KAGVTQTPRYLIKTRGQQVTLSCSPISGHRSVSWYQQTPGQGLQFLFEYFSETQRNKGNFPGRFSGRQFSNSRSEMNVSTLELGDSALYLCASSLAQGRNTQYFGPGTRLTVL.

The chain couples TRBV5-6 to TRBJ1-1; 7 bases fit TRBD1. CDR1 and CDR2 from the germline V gene are SGHDT and YYEEEE. Trimming at V came to 4 bases and at J to 6 bases, leaving 15 bases not matched to a gene. The CDR3 sequence is 16 residues long. CDR3 region: CASSPWSQGFTAEAFF. The CDR3 nucleotides read TGTGCCAGCAGCCCGTGGTCACAGGGGTTTACGGCTGAAGCTTTCTTT.

The CDR3 sequence: CASRQVLGTEAFF. DNA of the CDR3: TGTGCCAGCCGGCAGGTTCTCGGCACTGAAGCTTTCTTT. The chain is built from TRBV6-5 and TRBJ1-1; D is uncertain. Germline CDR1 is MNHEY and CDR2 is SVGAGI. The CDR3 has 13 amino acids. V was shortened by 8 bases and J by 4 bases, with 14 bases between the two germline ends.